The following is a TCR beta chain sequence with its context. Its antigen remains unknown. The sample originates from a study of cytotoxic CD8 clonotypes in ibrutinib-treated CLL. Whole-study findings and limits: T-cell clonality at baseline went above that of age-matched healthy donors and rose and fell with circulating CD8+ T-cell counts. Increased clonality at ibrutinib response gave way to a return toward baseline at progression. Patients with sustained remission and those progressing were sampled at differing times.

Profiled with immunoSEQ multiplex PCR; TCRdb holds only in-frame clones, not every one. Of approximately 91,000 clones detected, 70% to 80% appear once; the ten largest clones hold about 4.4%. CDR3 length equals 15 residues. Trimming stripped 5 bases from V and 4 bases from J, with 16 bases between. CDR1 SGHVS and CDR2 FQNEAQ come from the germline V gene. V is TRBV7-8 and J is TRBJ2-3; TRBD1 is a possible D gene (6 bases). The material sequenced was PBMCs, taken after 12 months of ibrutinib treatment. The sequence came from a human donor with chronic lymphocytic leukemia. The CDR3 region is CASSTDPRGADTQYF. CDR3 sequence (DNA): TGTGCCAGCAGCACCGATCCCAGGGGCGCAGATACGCAGTATTTT.